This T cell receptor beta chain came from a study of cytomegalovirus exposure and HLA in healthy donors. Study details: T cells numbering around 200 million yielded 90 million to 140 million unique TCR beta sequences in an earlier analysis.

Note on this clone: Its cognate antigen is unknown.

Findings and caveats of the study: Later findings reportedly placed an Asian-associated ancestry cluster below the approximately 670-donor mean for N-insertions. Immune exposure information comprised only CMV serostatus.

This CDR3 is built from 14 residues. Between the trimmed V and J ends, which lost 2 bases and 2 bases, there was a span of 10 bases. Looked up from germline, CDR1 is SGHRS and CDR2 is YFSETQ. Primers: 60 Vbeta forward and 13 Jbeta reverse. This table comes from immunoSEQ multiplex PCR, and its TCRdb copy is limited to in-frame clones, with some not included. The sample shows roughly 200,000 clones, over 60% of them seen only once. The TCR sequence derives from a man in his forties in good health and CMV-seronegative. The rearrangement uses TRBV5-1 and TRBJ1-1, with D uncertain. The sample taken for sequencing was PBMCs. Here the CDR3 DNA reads TGCGCCAGCAGCTTAAGAACGGTCAACACTGAAGCTTTCTTT. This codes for CASSLRTVNTEAFF.